Included here is one TCR beta chain sequence, with context. Its antigen is as yet unknown. The sample's treatment: roughly 18 received Ad26.COV2.S at low or high dose, single or two shots; 5 received placebo; per-sample allocation not given. Sampling was performed 63 days after the first vaccine or placebo injection. Libraries were prepared by immunoSEQ multiplex PCR; TCRdb keeps only in-frame clonotypes and omits some of them. The data show about 320,000 clones, with approximately 86% seen just once and 2% to 2.5% held by the top ten. These data are taken from a study of Ad26.COV2.S vaccination and SARS-CoV-2 variants. Study-wide context: Intramuscular Ad26.COV2.S doses were given once or twice, 56 days apart. Study results and limitations: Substantial post-vaccination breadth of spike-specific CD8+ and CD4+ T cell responses was reported. Vaccine recipients surpassed placebo recipients in spike-specific TCR breadth.

The germline V gene encodes CDR1 SGHDT and CDR2 YYEEEE. Trimming cost V 7 bases and J 0 bases, with 13 bases left between them. The CDR3 loop spans 14 amino acids. The chain uses TRBV5-6 and TRBJ1-1; D perhaps matches TRBD1 (6 bases). The sequences come from peripheral blood, collected in a trial of Ad26.COV2.S vaccine versus placebo. The clonotype originates from a person aged 18-65 years who received the Ad26.COV2.S COVID-19 vaccine or a placebo. In nucleotides, the CDR3 is TGTGCCAGCTTCGGGGGACATATGAACACTGAAGCTTTCTTT. Encoded protein: CASFGGHMNTEAFF.